This T cell receptor beta chain originates from a study of T cell responses to AZD1222 COVID-19 vaccine. The data were produced by immunoSEQ multiplex PCR, yet TCRdb's version contains in-frame clones alone and is incomplete. Of approximately 120,000 clones listed, approximately 86% are singletons. This clone showed up just once. Its cognate antigen is unknown. Findings of the study overall: Clonal diversity was possibly underestimated, and white British individuals and females predominated among donors.

Specimen: peripheral blood, collected on day 0 of MenACWY control vaccination. The TCR was taken from an adult in good health.

The CDR3, as DNA: TGTGCCAGCAGCCCTCCTAGCCTAGCGGGTAACAATGAGCAGTTCTTC. Protein sequence: CASSPPSLAGNNEQFF. The chain employs TRBV21-1 and TRBJ2-1; TRBD2 reflects the table's D call only, with no check against the DNA. TRBV21-1 is designated a pseudogene. This CDR3 spans 16 amino acids.